This T cell receptor (beta chain) was sequenced for a study of regulatory T cells in long-lasting Graves disease. As to time point: newly diagnosed GD, antithyroid drugs for less than 3 months. Researchers made the TCR library from RNA that was extracted from PBMCs. It was American Thyroid Association guidelines that determined Graves' disease diagnosis. The germline gives CDR1 SGHTA, CDR2 FQGNSA. This CDR3 region has 14 residues. Deletions cut 2 bases from V and 4 bases from J, with 9 bases between. The table lists this clonotype with many counts. Building the TCR beta libraries relied on iRepertoire HTBI primers, and CDR3 regions underwent Arm-PCR. TCRdb redid the calling of the multiplex PCR reads with MiXCR, one entry per CDR3 protein. The sample contains 360,000 or so distinct CDR3 sequences, over 9.5% of which appear only once. The same sample was also used in a study of T cells in Graves' hyperthyroidism and ophthalmopathy. Per that study: The TCR CDR3 was amplified in a first-round RT-PCR using the HTBI primer set.

This sequence was found in a woman aged 18-29 years with Graves disease. The rearrangement links TRBV7-2 to TRBJ2-4; D is unclear. The sample here was peripheral blood mononuclear cells (PBMCs), taken at new diagnosis, from a patient treated with antithyroid drugs. CDR3 loop: CASSLTEPKNIQYF. CDR3 DNA sequence: TGTGCCAGCAGCTTAACAGAACCAAAAAACATTCAGTACTTC. Supplemented by reference TRBV7-2 and TRBJ2-4, the full variable domain reads GAGVSQSPSNKVTEKGKDVELRCDPISGHTALYWYRQSLGQGLEFLIYFQGNSAPDKSGLPSDRFSAERTGGSVSTLTIQRTQQEDSAVYLCASSLTEPKNIQYFGAGTRLSVL.